The next 26 T cell receptor beta chains were all read from a single sample in a study of Ad26.COV2.S vaccination and SARS-CoV-2 variants. Sequencing used immunoSEQ multiplex PCR; TCRdb keeps in-frame clones, though not all of them. The data show more than 300,000 clones, 88% seen once. Treatment specified: roughly 18 received Ad26.COV2.S at low or high dose, single or two shots; 5 received placebo; per-sample allocation not given. Samples came from day 63 after the first vaccine or placebo injection. The sample consisted of peripheral blood, taken in a trial of Ad26.COV2.S vaccine versus placebo. Receptor source: a person between 18 and 65 years old who received the Ad26.COV2.S COVID-19 vaccine or a placebo.

The chain combines TRBV20-1 with TRBJ2-7; 9 nucleotides match TRBD2. CDR1 and CDR2 (germline): DFQATT, SNEGSKA (reference sequence). This CDR3 is built from 14 residues. V was clipped by 6 bases and J by 1 base; unmatched bases: 7. As DNA, the CDR3 is TGCAGTGCCAGTAGACTAGCGGAATCCTACGAGCAGTACTTC. Translated, it gives CSASRLAESYEQYF.

The chain couples TRBV27 to TRBJ2-2; D not resolved. The germline V and J ends were trimmed by 0 bases and 0 bases, with 5 bases remaining between them. The CDR3 is 15 amino acids. The germline CDR1 and CDR2 sequences are MNHEY and SMNVEV (reference sequence). CDR3 DNA sequence: TGTGCCAGCAGTTTATCGTGGACGAACACCGGGGAGCTGTTTTTT. Its protein is CASSLSWTNTGELFF.

The chain joins TRBV7-9 to TRBJ2-7; 7 positions match TRBD1. The ends lost 1 base at V and 2 bases at J; junction bases unmatched: 8. This CDR3 has 16 amino acids. CDR1 and CDR2 from the germline V gene are SEHNR and FQNEAQ (reference sequence). The CDR3 nucleotides are TGTGCCAGCAGCTTAGGGATAGGACAGGTGACCTACGAGCAGTACTTC. It translates to CASSLGIGQVTYEQYF.

This rearrangement joins TRBV5-1 to TRBJ1-1, with 8 bases that match TRBD1. The length of the CDR3 is 14 residues. Germline V CDR1 and CDR2: SGHRS, YFSETQ. Trimming removed 0 bases from V and 8 bases from J; junction bases left unmatched: 6. The CDR3 sequence is CASSLGTGGGEAFF. The CDR3 DNA reads as TGCGCCAGCAGCTTGGGCACAGGGGGTGGAGAAGCTTTCTTT.

Concerning this clone itself: This same CDR3 is encoded by further DNA sequences in the sample. The J gene is TRBJ2-2, the V gene TRBV7-3; D not certain. V shed 6 bases and J shed 2 bases, with 7 bases lying between them. Germline assignment: CDR1 SGHTA and CDR2 FQGTGA. The CDR3 covers 13 residues. The chain's CDR3 is CASSSTNTGELFF. In nucleotides, the CDR3 is TGTGCCAGCAGTTCGACCAACACCGGGGAGCTGTTTTTT.

This clone was seen a single time. The CDR3 is CASSLAPPGVLNYGYTF. CDR3 DNA: TGTGCCAGCAGCTTAGCCCCGCCCGGGGTATTGAACTATGGCTACACCTTC. The rearrangement joins TRBV7-2 to TRBJ1-2; D call uncertain. This CDR3 is 17 amino acids long. The V end was cut by 0 bases, the J end by 2 bases, with 16 bases between. Per the germline V gene, CDR1 is SGHTA and CDR2 is FQGNSA.

The chain couples TRBV15 to TRBJ1-1, with a tentative D call TRBD1 (5 bases). The CDR3 consists of 14 residues. Deletions cut 7 bases from V and 0 bases from J, with 12 bases between. Germline lookup yields CDR1 LNHNV and CDR2 YYDKDF (reference sequence). CDR3 amino acids: CATKRGHLNTEAFF. The CDR3 DNA reads as TGTGCCACCAAGCGCGGACATTTGAACACTGAAGCTTTCTTT.

The chain carries TRBV6-6 and TRBJ2-3; D not resolved. Deletions cut 5 bases from V and 0 bases from J, with 15 bases between. CDR3 length: 16 residues. Germline lookup yields CDR1 MNHNY and CDR2 SVGAGI (reference sequence). The chain's CDR3 is CASSLLPQLSTDTQYF. The CDR3 DNA sequence: TGTGCCAGCAGTCTACTTCCCCAACTTAGCACAGATACGCAGTATTTT.

V gene TRBV18 combines with J gene TRBJ2-5; the match to TRBD2 covers 8 bases. CDR1 and CDR2 from the germline V gene are KGHSH and LQKENI. J lost 2 bases, V lost 2 bases, and 4 bases had no gene match. The CDR3 totals 15 residues. This CDR3 reads CASSPSGRGQETQYF. The CDR3 DNA reads as TGTGCCAGCTCACCATCCGGGAGGGGTCAAGAGACCCAGTACTTC.

The J gene is TRBJ1-2, the V gene TRBV27, with TRBD1 matching 7 bases. The CDR3 contains 15 residues. V was pared by 6 bases and J by 0 bases, with 7 bases of the junction left unmatched. The germline V gene has CDR1 MNHEY and CDR2 SMNVEV (reference sequence). The CDR3 protein is CASSSTGDPNYGYTF. The DNA for the CDR3 is TGTGCCAGCAGCTCCACAGGGGACCCTAACTATGGCTACACCTTC.

The gene calls are TRBV27 and TRBJ1-2; 8 nucleotides agree with TRBD1. Germline V gene sequence: CDR1 MNHEY, CDR2 SMNVEV (reference sequence). Trimming at V came to 2 bases and at J to 8 bases, leaving 10 bases not matched to a gene. The CDR3 is 15 amino acids. This CDR3 is CASSLDFQGARGYTF. The CDR3 nucleotides read TGTGCCAGCAGTTTAGACTTCCAGGGGGCGCGGGGCTACACCTTC.

This chain connects TRBV6-5 to TRBJ2-3, with D maybe TRBD2 (6 bases). Germline assignment: CDR1 MNHEY and CDR2 SVGAGI. The CDR3 runs to 16 residues. Trimming removed 0 bases from V and 5 bases from J, with 15 bases in between. The CDR3 reads CASSYSSGDLGDTQYF. In DNA, the CDR3 is TGTGCCAGCAGTTACTCGTCGGGAGATTTGGGAGATACGCAGTATTTT.

This chain uses TRBV29-1 with TRBJ1-5; D perhaps matches TRBD1 (5 bases). The germline V gene has CDR1 SQVTM and CDR2 ANQGSEA. There are 14 residues in the CDR3. V lost 1 base to trimming and J lost 6 bases, with 13 bases between them. This CDR3 reads CSVEVAGNGQPQHF. The DNA of the CDR3 is TGCAGCGTTGAAGTCGCAGGGAACGGTCAGCCCCAGCATTTT.

The genes are TRBV18 and TRBJ1-4; D not resolved. Trimming took 3 bases from V and 8 from J, leaving 10 bases between them. The CDR3 spans 13 residues. Germline V gene sequence: CDR1 KGHSH, CDR2 LQKENI. In DNA form, the CDR3 reads TGTGCCAGCTCACCTATTCCGCAGGAAAAACTGTTTTTT. Encoded protein: CASSPIPQEKLFF.

The genes are TRBV30 and TRBJ1-4, with D possibly being TRBD1 (6 bases). Trimming removed 1 base at V and 5 bases at J, with 14 bases between. Germline CDR1 reads GTSNPN; CDR2 reads SVGIG (reference sequence). This CDR3 comprises 15 residues. The CDR3 region is CAWSAAQGLNEKLFF. In nucleotides, the CDR3 is TGTGCCTGGAGTGCCGCACAGGGATTGAATGAAAAACTGTTTTTT.

CDR3 loop: CASSQDAQVWTGVYF. The CDR3 DNA reads TGTGCCAGCAGCCAGGACGCCCAGGTATGGACAGGAGTATATTTT. The chain combines TRBV3-1 (or the pseudogene TRBV3-2) with TRBJ1-3, with 7 bases that match TRBD1. CDR3 length: 15 amino acids. Germline lookup yields CDR1 LGHDT and CDR2 YNNKEL (reference sequence). V lost 3 bases and J lost 14; bases outside the gene matches: 16.

The table lists this clone with a count of one. The J gene is TRBJ1-6, the V gene TRBV27; D call uncertain. CDR1 MNHEY and CDR2 SMNVEV come from the germline V gene (reference sequence). The ends were cut back, 2 bases at V and 7 bases at J, with 9 bases in the middle. The CDR3 runs 14 residues. This chain's CDR3 is CASSLVLVNSPLHF. CDR3 bases: TGTGCCAGCAGTTTAGTATTGGTCAATTCACCCCTCCACTTT.

This CDR3 is CASSLLTSGITDTQYF. DNA for the CDR3: TGTGCCAGCAGTTTACTGACTAGCGGAATCACAGATACGCAGTATTTT. The rearrangement joins TRBV28 to TRBJ2-3, with TRBD2 matching 9 bases. Germline V lookup: CDR1 MDHEN, CDR2 SYDVKM. Trimming cost V 2 bases and J 2 bases; bases outside gene matches: 5. The CDR3 sequence is 16 residues long.

This chain links TRBV7-3 with TRBJ1-2; D perhaps matches TRBD1 (5 bases). Trimming stripped 5 bases from V and 1 base from J, with 14 bases between. This CDR3 region has 15 residues. Germline CDR1 SGHTA, CDR2 FQGTGA. In DNA form, the CDR3 reads TGTGCCAGCAGCGCCGGGACCGCCCTTAACTATGGCTACACCTTC. Translating gives CASSAGTALNYGYTF.

The chain recombines TRBV4-2 with TRBJ1-1; D is uncertain. The V end was cut by 1 base, the J end by 1 base, with 4 bases between. The CDR3 totals 13 residues. Looked up from germline, CDR1 is LGHNA and CDR2 is YNFKEQ. This CDR3 is CASSQGWNTEAFF. The CDR3 DNA reads as TGTGCCAGCAGCCAAGGATGGAACACTGAAGCTTTCTTT.

The chain recombines TRBV10-3 with TRBJ1-5; 7 nucleotides match TRBD1. Germline-derived CDR1 and CDR2 are ENHRY and SYGVKD. Unmatched junction bases numbered 3, after V lost 4 bases and J lost 3 bases. The CDR3 loop spans 14 amino acids. The CDR3 nucleotides are TGTGCCATCAGTGGGGGACAGATCAATCAGCCCCAGCATTTT. Translating gives CAISGGQINQPQHF.

The chain employs TRBV28 and TRBJ2-2; 13 positions agree with TRBD2. Looked up from germline, CDR1 is MDHEN and CDR2 is SYDVKM. The CDR3 contains 17 residues. The trim removed 5 bases at V and 3 bases at J, leaving 6 bases unmatched. CDR3 in amino acids: CASSPGLAGADTGELFF. The DNA of the CDR3 is TGTGCCAGCAGTCCCGGACTAGCGGGGGCCGACACCGGGGAGCTGTTTTTT.

The chain uses TRBV19 and TRBJ1-5; perhaps TRBD1 as D (5 bases). Germline CDR1 is LNHDA and CDR2 is SQIVND (reference sequence). Trimming removed 3 bases at V and 6 bases at J, with 9 bases between. The CDR3 is 13 amino acids. CDR3 residues: CASSIQGSQPQHF. CDR3 coding DNA: TGTGCCAGTAGTATCCAGGGAAGTCAGCCCCAGCATTTT.

The chain joins TRBV7-9 to TRBJ2-3, with unresolved D. The CDR3 is 13 amino acids. Trimming removed 1 base at V and 5 bases at J, with 7 bases between. Germline loops: CDR1 SEHNR, CDR2 FQNEAQ (reference sequence). In DNA form, the CDR3 reads TGTGCCAGCAGCTTAGGTTTGGGAGATACGCAGTATTTT. As protein: CASSLGLGDTQYF. The full variable domain, rest sourced from reference TRBV7-9 and TRBJ2-3, is DTGVSQNPRHKITKRGQNVTFRCDPISEHNRLYWYRQTLGQGPEFLTYFQNEAQLEKSRLLSDRFSAERPKGSFSTLEIQRTEQGDSAMYLCASSLGLGDTQYFGPGTRLTVL.

This clone was counted between two and nine times. The chain joins TRBV18 to TRBJ2-4, with 8 bases aligning to TRBD1. The CDR3 runs to 16 residues. The junction had 10 bases not matched to a gene; V was cut back by 5 bases and J by 4 bases. CDR1 is KGHSH and CDR2 is LQKENI in the germline V gene. The DNA for the CDR3 is TGTGCCAGCTCATCGGCACAGGGGGATAGTAAAAACATTCAGTACTTC. Translation gives CASSSAQGDSKNIQYF.

This chain uses TRBV7-9 with TRBJ2-5; D uncertain. The length of the CDR3 is 13 residues. Trimming removed 5 bases at V and 6 bases at J, with 13 bases between. CDR1 is SEHNR, CDR2 FQNEAQ, per germline (reference sequence). CDR3 in amino acids: CASSPHAVKTQYF. As DNA, the CDR3 is TGTGCCAGCAGCCCGCACGCGGTAAAGACCCAGTACTTC.